The source of this T cell receptor (beta chain) is a study of OX40 agonist ivuxolimab in advanced cancers. Study-wide findings and caveats: Certain nonresponders likewise exhibited a low normalized T-cell clonal expansion.

The data were produced by immunoSEQ multiplex PCR, yet TCRdb's version contains in-frame clones alone and is incomplete. The repertoire includes tens of thousands of clones, over 75% of them detected once, and around 2.9% sits in the top ten. CDR3 size: 16 residues. The germline V gene encodes CDR1 SNHLY and CDR2 FYNNEI. V shed 4 bases, J shed 2 bases, and the junction held 2 bases outside the gene matches. On this clone itself: The antigen is not known.

Baseline, cycle 4 day 1, and cycle 7 day 1 were the blood sampling points. The sample consisted of CD4+ or CD8+ T cells sorted from blood, taken in a trial of the OX40 agonist ivuxolimab. This sequence joins TRBV2 and TRBJ2-1, with 13 bases identical to TRBD2. The TCR originated in an adult with an advanced solid tumor such as melanoma, head and neck, liver or kidney cancer. The CDR3 region has the DNA TGTGCCAGCAGTGCCGGACTAGCGGGAGCCTACAATGAGCAGTTCTTC. Translated, it gives CASSAGLAGAYNEQFF.